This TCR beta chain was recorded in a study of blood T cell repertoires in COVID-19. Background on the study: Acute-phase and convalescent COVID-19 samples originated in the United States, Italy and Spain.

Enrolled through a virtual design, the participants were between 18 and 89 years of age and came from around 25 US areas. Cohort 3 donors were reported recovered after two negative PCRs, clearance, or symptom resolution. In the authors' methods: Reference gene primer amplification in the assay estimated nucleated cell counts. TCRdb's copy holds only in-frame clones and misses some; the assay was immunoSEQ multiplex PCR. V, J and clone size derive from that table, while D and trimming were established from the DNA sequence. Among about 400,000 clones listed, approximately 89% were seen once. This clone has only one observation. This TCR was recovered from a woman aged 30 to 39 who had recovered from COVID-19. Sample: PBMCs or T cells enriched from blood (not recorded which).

The CDR3 DNA reads as TGTGCCAGTACCAAGCGGGCGGAGGCCCGGGATACGCAGTATTTT. Amino acid sequence: CASTKRAEARDTQYF. This chain connects TRBV19 to TRBJ2-3; the D gene is possibly TRBD2 (6 bases). The ends were cut back, 7 bases at V and 6 bases at J, with 20 bases in the middle. CDR3 length: 15 residues. CDR1 and CDR2 (germline): LNHDA, SQIVND (reference sequence). Variable domain in full (rest from reference TRBV19 and TRBJ2-3): DGGITQSPKYLFRKEGQNVTLSCEQNLNHDAMYWYRQDPGQGLRLIYYSQIVNDFQKGDIAEGYSVSREKKESFPLTVTSAQKNPTAFYLCASTKRAEARDTQYFGPGTRLTVL.